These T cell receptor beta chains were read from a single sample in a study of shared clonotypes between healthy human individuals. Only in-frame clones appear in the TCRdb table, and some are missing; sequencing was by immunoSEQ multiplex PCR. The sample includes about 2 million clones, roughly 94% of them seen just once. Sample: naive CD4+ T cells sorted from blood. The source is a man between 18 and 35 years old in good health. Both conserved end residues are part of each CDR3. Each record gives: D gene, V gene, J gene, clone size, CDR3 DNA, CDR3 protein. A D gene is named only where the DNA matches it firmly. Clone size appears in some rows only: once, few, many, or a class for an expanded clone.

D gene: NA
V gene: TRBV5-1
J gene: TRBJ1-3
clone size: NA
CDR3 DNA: TGCGCCAGCAGCGATGGCAGGGGTCCCAGCTCTGGAAACACCATATATTTT
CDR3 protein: CASSDGRGPSSGNTIYF

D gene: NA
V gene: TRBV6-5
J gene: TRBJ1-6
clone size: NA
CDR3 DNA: TGTGCCAGCAGTTCCCCGGCGGGAGGTAATTCACCCCTCCACTTT
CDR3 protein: CASSSPAGGNSPLHF

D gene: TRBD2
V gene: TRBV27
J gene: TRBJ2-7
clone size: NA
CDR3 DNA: TGTGCCAGCAGTTTATTCGCGGGGGGAAGCTCCTACGAGCAGTACTTC
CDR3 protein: CASSLFAGGSSYEQYF

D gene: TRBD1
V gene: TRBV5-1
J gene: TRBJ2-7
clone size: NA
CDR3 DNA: TGCGCCAGCAGCTTGGGGGACAGAGTCGCCTACGAGCAGTACTTC
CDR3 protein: CASSLGDRVAYEQYF

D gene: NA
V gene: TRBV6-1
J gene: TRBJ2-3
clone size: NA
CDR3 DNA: TGTGCCAGCAGTGAAGTTGGGGGAGGTGGAACAGATACGCAGTATTTT
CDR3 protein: CASSEVGGGGTDTQYF

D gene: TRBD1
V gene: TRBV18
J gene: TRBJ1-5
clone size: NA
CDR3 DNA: TGTGCCAGCTCACAATCGACAGGGGATCAGCCCCAGCATTTT
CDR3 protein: CASSQSTGDQPQHF

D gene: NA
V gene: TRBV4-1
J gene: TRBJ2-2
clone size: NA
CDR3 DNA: TGCGCCAGCAGCCAAGACGGTGCCCGCGTCACCGGGGAGCTGTTTTTT
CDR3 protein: CASSQDGARVTGELFF

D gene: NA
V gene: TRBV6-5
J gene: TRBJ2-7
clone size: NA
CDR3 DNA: TGTGCCAGCACCGACAGGTTTAGCTCCTACGAGCAGTACTTC
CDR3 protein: CASTDRFSSYEQYF

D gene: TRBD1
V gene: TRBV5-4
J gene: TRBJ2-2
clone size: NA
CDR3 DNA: TGTGCCAGCAGCCCCCCCAGGGGGACCACCGGGGAGCTGTTTTTT
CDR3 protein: CASSPPRGTTGELFF

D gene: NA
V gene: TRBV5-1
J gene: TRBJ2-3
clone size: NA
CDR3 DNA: TGCGCCAGCAGCTTAGATAATCCTAGCACAGATACGCAGTATTTT
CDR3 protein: CASSLDNPSTDTQYF

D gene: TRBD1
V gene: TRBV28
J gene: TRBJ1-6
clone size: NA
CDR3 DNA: TGTGCCAGCAATCTAGGGACAGTAAGTTCACCCCTCCACTTT
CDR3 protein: CASNLGTVSSPLHF

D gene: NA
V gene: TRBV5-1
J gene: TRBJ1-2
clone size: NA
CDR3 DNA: TGCGCCAGCAGCGCCGACAGGTGGGACTATGGCTACACCTTC
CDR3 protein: CASSADRWDYGYTF

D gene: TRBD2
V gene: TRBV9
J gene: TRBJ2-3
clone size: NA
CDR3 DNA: TGTGCCAGCAGCGCTATTCACCTCCTAGCGGGGTTCACAGATACGCAGTATTTT
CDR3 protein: CASSAIHLLAGFTDTQYF

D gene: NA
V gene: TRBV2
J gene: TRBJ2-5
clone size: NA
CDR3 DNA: TGTGCCAGCAGTGAACACGGAGAGACCCAGTACTTC
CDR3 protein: CASSEHGETQYF

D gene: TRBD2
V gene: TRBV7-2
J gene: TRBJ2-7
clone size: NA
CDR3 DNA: TGTGCCAGCAGCTTAGGGGCGGGAGGGTCCTACGAGCAGTACTTC
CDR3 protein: CASSLGAGGSYEQYF

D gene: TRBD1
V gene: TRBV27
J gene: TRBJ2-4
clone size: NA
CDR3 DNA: TGTGCCAGCAGTTTAACAGGGGGCCTGGCCAAAAACATTCAGTACTTC
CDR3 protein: CASSLTGGLAKNIQYF

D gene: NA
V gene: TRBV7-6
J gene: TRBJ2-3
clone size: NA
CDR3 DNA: TGTGCCAGCAGCTACTTCGGAGGTCTGGGCACAGATACGCAGTATTTT
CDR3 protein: CASSYFGGLGTDTQYF

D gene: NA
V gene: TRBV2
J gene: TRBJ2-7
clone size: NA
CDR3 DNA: TGTGCCAGCAGTCCACAGGGTTACGAGCAGTACTTC
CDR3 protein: CASSPQGYEQYF

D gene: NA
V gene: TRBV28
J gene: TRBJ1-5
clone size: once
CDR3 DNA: TGTGCCAGCAGTGCCCCCGGGACGCGCTATCAGCCCCAGCATTTT
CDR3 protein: CASSAPGTRYQPQHF

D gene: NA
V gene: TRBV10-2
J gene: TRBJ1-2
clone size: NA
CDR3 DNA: TGCGCCAGCAGTGAGGCGGGTATGGTACAGGGTAGAGGCTACACCTTC
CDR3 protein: CASSEAGMVQGRGYTF

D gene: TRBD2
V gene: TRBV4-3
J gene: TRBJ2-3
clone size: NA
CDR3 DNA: TGCGCCAGCAGCCAAGATCGATGGGGCGGCAGCGGGAGCCCAGATACGCAGTATTTT
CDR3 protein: CASSQDRWGGSGSPDTQYF

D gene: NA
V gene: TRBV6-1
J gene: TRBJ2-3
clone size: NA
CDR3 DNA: TGTGCCAGCAGTGAAAGGCCAGCGAGCACAGATACGCAGTATTTT
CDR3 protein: CASSERPASTDTQYF

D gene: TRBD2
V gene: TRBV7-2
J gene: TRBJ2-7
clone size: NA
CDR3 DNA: TGTGCCAGCAGCTTAGCTTCGACTAGCAGCTACGAGCAGTACTTC
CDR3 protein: CASSLASTSSYEQYF

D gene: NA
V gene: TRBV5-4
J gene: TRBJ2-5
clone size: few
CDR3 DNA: TGTGCCAGCAGCTCGAAGGGGGGGAGACAAGAGACCCAGTACTTC
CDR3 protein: CASSSKGGRQETQYF

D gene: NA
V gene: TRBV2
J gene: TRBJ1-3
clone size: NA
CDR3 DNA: TGTGCCAGCAGTGAAGTGGGATTCTCTGGAAACACCATATATTTT
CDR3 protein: CASSEVGFSGNTIYF

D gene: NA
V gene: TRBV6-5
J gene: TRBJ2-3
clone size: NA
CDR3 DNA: TGTGCCAGCACCAGGACAGGCACAGATACGCAGTATTTT
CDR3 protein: CASTRTGTDTQYF

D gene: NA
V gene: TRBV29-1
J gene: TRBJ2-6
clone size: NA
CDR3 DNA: TGCAGCGTTGTGTTCGACAGCTCTGGGGCCAACGTCCTGACTTTC
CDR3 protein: CSVVFDSSGANVLTF

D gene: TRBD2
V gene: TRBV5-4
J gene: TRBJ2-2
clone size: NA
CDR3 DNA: TGTGCCAGCAGCTCTATGACTAGCGGGGGCACCGGGGAGCTGTTTTTT
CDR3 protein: CASSSMTSGGTGELFF

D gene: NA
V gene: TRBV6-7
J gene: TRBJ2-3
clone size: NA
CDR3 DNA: TGTGCCAGCAGTCGCTCGGCGGGGCCGAAGACAGATACGCAGTATTTT
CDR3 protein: CASSRSAGPKTDTQYF

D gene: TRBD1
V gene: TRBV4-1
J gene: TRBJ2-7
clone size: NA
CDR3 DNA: TGCGCCAGCAGCGCGCGGGACAGGACCTCCTACGAGCAGTACTTC
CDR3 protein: CASSARDRTSYEQYF

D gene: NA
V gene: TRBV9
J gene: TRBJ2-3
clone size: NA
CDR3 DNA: TGTGCCAGCAGCGTAGAGGGCAATAGGGCCGATACGCAGTATTTT
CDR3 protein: CASSVEGNRADTQYF

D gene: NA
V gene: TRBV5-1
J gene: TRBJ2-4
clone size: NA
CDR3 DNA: TGCGCCAGCAGCTTGGAATGGGCAGGGGAGGCCAAAAACATTCAGTACTTC
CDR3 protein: CASSLEWAGEAKNIQYF

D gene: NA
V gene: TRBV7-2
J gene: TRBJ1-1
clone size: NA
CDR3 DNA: TGTGCCAGCAGCTTAGTCCGGGTTCCGGGCACTGAAGCTTTCTTT
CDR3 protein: CASSLVRVPGTEAFF

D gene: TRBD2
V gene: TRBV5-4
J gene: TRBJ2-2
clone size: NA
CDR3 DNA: TGTGCCAGCAGCTTGGGGGGCGGGAGTGGAACCGGGGAGCTGTTTTTT
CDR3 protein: CASSLGGGSGTGELFF

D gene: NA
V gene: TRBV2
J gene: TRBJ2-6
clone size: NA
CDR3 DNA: TGTGCCAGCAGTGATTTGGGAGGGGCCAACGTCCTGACTTTC
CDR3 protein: CASSDLGGANVLTF

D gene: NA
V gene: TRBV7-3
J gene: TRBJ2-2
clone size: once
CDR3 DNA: TGTGCCAGCAGCGTCACAGGGATCGGCGGGGAGCTGTTTTTT
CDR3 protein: CASSVTGIGGELFF

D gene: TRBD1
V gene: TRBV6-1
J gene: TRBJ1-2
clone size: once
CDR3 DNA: TGTGCCAGCAGTGACTTAGCAGGGGGCGTCTATGGCTACACCTTC
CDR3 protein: CASSDLAGGVYGYTF

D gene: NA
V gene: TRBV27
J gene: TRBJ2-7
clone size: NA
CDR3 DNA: TGTGCCAGCAGTTTATCGCGGGGGCCGGGGGCCAGCGAGCAGTACTTC
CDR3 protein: CASSLSRGPGASEQYF

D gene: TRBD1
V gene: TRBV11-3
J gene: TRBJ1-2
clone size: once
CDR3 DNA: TGTGCCAGCAGCTGGACAGGGGACCCGGCGCCTACCTTC
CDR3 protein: CASSWTGDPAPTF

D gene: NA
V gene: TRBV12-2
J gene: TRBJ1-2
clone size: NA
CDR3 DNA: TGTGCAAGTCGCTTACTCTGGACTACTTTAAACTATGGCTACACCTTC
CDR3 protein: CASRLLWTTLNYGYTF

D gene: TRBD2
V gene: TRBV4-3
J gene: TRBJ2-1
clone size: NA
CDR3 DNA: TGCGCCAGCAGCCACGAAGCTAGCGGGAGGGCAAACAATGAGCAGTTCTTC
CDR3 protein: CASSHEASGRANNEQFF

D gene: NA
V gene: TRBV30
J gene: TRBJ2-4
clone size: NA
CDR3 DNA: TGTGCCTGGAGTCGGACCAGGGAGAAAAACATTCAGTACTTC
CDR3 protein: CAWSRTREKNIQYF

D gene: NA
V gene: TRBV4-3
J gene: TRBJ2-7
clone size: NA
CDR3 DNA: TGCGCCAGCAGCCGCGTGGGAGGCTCCTACGAGCAGTACTTC
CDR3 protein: CASSRVGGSYEQYF

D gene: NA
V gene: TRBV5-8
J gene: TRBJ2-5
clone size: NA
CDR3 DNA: TGTGCCAGCAGCTTCGGAACCGACAGGTCCGTAAAGACCCAGTACTTC
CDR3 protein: CASSFGTDRSVKTQYF

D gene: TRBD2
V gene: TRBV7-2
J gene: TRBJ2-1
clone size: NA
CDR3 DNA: TGTGCCAGCAGCTTCGGACTAGCGGCCTACAATGAGCAGTTCTTC
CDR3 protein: CASSFGLAAYNEQFF

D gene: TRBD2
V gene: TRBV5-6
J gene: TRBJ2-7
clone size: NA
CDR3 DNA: TGTGCCAGCAGCTGGGGAACTAGCGTTCCTTCCTACGAGCAGTACTTC
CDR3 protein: CASSWGTSVPSYEQYF

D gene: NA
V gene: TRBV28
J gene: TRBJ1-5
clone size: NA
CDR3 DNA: TGTGCCAGCAGCCGAACCCCAGGGGACAATCAGCCCCAGCATTTT
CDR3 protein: CASSRTPGDNQPQHF

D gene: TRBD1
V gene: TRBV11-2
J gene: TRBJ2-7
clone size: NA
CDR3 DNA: TGTGCCAGCAGCAACAACAGGGGGCTGTACGAGCAGTACTTC
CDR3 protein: CASSNNRGLYEQYF

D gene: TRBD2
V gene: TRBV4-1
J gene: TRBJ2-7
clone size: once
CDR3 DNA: TGCGCCAGCAGCCTCAGCGGGAGAGAGGTCGAGCAGTACTTC
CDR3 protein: CASSLSGREVEQYF

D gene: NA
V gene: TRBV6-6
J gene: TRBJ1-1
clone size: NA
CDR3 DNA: TGTGCCAGCAGTCGCATACAGGGAATCAACACTGAAGCTTTCTTT
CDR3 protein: CASSRIQGINTEAFF

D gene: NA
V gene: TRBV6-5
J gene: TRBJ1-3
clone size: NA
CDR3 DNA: TGTGCCAGCAGAGCCGGGGACCTCTCTGGAAACACCATATATTTT
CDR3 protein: CASRAGDLSGNTIYF

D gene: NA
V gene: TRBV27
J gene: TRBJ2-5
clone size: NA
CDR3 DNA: TGTGCCAGCAGTTTTTCGGGCAGAACTGAAGAGACCCAGTACTTC
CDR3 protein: CASSFSGRTEETQYF

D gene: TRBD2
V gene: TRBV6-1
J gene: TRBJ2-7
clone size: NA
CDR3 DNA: TGTGCCAGCAGACCTAGCGGTTATACCTACGAGCAGTACTTC
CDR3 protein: CASRPSGYTYEQYF

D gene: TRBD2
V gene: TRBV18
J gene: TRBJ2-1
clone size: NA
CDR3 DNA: TGTGCCAGCTCCAATAGCGGGGAAACCTACAATGAGCAGTTCTTC
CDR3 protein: CASSNSGETYNEQFF

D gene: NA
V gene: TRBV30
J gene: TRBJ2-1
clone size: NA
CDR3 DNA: TGTGCCTGGAGTCCCCTGTCTACCTACAATGAGCAGTTCTTC
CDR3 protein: CAWSPLSTYNEQFF

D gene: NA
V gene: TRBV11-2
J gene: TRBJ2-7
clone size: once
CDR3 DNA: TGTGCCAGCAGCTTAGAGGTTAGTTCAGCCTACGAGCAGTACTTC
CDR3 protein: CASSLEVSSAYEQYF